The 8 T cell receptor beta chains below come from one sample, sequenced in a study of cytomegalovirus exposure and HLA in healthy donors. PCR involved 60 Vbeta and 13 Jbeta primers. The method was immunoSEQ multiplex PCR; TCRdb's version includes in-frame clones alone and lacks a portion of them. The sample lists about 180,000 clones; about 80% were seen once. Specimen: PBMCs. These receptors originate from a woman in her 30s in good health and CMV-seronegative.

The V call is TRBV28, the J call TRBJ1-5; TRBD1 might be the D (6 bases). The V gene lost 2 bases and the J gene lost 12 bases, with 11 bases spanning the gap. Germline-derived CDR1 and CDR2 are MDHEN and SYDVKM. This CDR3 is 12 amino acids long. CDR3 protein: CASSLSLQGQHF. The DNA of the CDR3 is TGTGCCAGCAGTTTAAGCCTACAGGGCCAGCATTTT.

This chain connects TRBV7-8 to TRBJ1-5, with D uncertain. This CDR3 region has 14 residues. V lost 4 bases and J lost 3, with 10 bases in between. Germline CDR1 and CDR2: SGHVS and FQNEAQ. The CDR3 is CASSSRLLNQPQHF. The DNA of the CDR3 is TGTGCCAGCAGCTCAAGACTTCTCAATCAGCCCCAGCATTTT.

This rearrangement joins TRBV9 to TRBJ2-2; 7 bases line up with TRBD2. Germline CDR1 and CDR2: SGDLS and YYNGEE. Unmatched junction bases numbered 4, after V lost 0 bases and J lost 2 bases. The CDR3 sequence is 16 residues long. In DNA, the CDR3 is TGTGCCAGCAGCGTAGGGACTAGGTTTAACACCGGGGAGCTGTTTTTT. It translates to CASSVGTRFNTGELFF.

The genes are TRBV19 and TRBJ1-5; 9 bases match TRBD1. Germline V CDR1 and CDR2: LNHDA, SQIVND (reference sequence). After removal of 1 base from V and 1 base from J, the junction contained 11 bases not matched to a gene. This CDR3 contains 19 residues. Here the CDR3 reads CASSIVGTGKIRSNQPQHF. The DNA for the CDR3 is TGTGCCAGTAGTATAGTCGGGACAGGGAAAATAAGAAGCAATCAGCCCCAGCATTTT.

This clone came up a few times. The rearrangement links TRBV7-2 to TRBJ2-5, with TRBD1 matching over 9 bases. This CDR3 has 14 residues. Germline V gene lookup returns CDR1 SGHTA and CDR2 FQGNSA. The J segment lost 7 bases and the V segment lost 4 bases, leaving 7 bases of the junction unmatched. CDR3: CASSSYRGQGTQYF. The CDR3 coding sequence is TGTGCCAGCAGCTCATACAGGGGGCAGGGGACCCAGTACTTC.

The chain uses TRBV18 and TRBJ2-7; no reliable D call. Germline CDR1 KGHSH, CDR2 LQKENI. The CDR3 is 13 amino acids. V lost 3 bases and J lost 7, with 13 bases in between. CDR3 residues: CASSPSLVVEQYF. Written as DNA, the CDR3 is TGTGCCAGCTCACCGTCCTTGGTAGTGGAGCAGTACTTC.

The CDR3 loop is CASSQDGQGGTEAFF. CDR3 DNA sequence: TGTGCCAGCAGCCAAGACGGACAGGGGGGTACTGAAGCTTTCTTT. The rearrangement links TRBV4-2 to TRBJ1-1; 10 bases map to TRBD1. V gave up 0 bases and J gave up 5 bases; unmatched junction bases: 3. Germline assignment: CDR1 LGHNA and CDR2 YNFKEQ. This CDR3 comprises 15 residues.

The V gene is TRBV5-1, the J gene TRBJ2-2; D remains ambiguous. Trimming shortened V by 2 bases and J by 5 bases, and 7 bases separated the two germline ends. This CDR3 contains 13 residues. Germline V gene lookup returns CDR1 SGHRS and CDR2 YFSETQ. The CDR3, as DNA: TGCGCCAGCAGCTTCCCCCAGACCGGGGAGCTGTTTTTT. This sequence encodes CASSFPQTGELFF.